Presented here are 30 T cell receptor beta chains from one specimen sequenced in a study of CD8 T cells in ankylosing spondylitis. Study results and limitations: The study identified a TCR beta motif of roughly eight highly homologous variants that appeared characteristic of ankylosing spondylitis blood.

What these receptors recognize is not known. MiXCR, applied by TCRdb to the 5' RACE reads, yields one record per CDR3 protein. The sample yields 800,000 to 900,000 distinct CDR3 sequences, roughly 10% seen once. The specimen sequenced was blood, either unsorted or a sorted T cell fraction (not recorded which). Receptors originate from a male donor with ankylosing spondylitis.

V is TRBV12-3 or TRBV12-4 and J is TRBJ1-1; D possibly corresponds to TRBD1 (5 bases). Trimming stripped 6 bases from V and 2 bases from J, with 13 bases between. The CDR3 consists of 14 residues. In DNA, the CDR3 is TGTGCCAGCAGCCCCAACAGGCCTAACACTGAAGCTTTCTTT. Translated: CASSPNRPNTEAFF.

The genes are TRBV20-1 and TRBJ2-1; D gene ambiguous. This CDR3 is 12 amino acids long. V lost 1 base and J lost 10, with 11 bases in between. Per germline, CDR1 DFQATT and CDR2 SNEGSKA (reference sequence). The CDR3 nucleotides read TGCAGTGCTAGAGGCGACCAAGGGGAGCAGTTCTTC. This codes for CSARGDQGEQFF.

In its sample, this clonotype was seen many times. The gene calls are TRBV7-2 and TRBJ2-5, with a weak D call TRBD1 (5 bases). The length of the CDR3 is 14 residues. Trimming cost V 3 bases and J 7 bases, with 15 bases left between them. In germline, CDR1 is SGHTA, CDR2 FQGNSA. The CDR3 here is CASSLGLTRATQYF. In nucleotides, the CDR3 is TGTGCCAGCAGCTTGGGGCTAACAAGGGCGACCCAGTACTTC. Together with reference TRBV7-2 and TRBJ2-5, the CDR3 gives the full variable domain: GAGVSQSPSNKVTEKGKDVELRCDPISGHTALYWYRQSLGQGLEFLIYFQGNSAPDKSGLPSDRFSAERTGGSVSTLTIQRTQQEDSAVYLCASSLGLTRATQYFGPGTRLLVL.

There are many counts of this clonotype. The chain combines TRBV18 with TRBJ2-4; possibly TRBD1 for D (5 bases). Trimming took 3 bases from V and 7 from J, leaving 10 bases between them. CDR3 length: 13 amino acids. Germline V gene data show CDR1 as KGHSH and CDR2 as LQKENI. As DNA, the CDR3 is TGTGCCAGCTCACCCCCCTCAGGGAACATTCAGTACTTC. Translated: CASSPPSGNIQYF.

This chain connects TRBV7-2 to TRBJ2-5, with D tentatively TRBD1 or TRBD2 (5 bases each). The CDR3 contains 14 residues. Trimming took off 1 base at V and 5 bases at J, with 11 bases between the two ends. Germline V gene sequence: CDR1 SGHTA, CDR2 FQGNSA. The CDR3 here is CASSLDWGTETQYF. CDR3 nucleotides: TGTGCCAGCAGCTTAGATTGGGGGACGGAGACCCAGTACTTC.

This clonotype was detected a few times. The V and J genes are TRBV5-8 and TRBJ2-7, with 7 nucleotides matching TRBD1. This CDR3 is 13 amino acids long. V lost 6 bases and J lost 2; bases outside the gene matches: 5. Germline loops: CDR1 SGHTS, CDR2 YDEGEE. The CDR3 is CASIHRGTYEQYF. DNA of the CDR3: TGTGCCAGCATCCACAGGGGAACCTACGAGCAGTACTTC.

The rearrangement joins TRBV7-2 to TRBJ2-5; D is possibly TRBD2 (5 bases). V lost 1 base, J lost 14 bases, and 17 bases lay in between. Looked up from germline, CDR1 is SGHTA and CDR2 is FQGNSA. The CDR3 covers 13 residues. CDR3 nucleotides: TGTGCCAGCAGCTTAGGGGTTGGCGGGCCCAAATACTTC. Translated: CASSLGVGGPKYF.

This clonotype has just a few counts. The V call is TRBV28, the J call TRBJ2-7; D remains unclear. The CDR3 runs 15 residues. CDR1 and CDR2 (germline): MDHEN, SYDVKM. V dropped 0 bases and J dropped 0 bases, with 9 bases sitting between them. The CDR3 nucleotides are TGTGCCAGCAGTTTATGGGGCGGACCCTCCTACGAGCAGTACTTC. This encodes CASSLWGGPSYEQYF.

As DNA, the CDR3 is TGTGCCAGCAGCCGTCGAGCGTATAATGACGAGCAGTACTTC. Its translation: CASSRRAYNDEQYF. The chain has TRBV7-2 and TRBJ2-7; D is ambiguous. The CDR3 runs to 14 residues. V shed 5 bases and J shed 5 bases, with 16 bases lying between them. Germline values: CDR1 SGHTA, CDR2 FQGNSA.

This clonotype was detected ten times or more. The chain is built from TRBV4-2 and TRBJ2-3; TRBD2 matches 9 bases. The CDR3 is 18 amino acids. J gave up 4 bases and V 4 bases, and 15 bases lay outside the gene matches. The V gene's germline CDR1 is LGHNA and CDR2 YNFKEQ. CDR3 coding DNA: TGTGCCAGCAGCCTCGGAGGGCTAGCGGGATTAGTCGCAGATACGCAGTATTTT. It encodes CASSLGGLAGLVADTQYF.

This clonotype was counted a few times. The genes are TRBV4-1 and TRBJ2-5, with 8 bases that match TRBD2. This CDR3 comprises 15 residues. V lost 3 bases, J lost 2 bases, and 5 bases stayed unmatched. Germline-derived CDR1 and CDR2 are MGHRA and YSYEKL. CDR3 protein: CASSQGGLEQETQYF. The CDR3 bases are TGCGCCAGCAGCCAGGGGGGACTAGAACAAGAGACCCAGTACTTC.

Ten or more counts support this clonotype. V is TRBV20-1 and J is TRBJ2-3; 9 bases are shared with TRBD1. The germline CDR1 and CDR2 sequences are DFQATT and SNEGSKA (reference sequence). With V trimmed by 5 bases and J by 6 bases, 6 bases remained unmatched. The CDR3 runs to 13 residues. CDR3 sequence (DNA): TGCAGTGCTTCCGGGACAGGGAAGGATACGCAGTATTTT. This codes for CSASGTGKDTQYF.

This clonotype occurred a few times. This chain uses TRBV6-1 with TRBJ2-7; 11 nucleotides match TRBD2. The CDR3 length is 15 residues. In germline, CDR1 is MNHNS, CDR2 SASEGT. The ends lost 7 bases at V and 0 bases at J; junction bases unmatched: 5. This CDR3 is CASKPLAGDSYEQYF. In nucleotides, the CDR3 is TGTGCCAGCAAGCCACTAGCGGGGGACTCCTACGAGCAGTACTTC.

The DNA of the CDR3 is TGCGCCAGCAGCCTAGGATTGCGGTGGACTGAAGCTTTCTTT. Its translation is CASSLGLRWTEAFF. The chain is built from TRBV4-3 and TRBJ1-1; D not certain. The CDR3 is made up of 14 amino acids. V was pared by 4 bases and J by 5 bases, with 14 bases between. Germline loops: CDR1 LGHNA, CDR2 YSLEER.

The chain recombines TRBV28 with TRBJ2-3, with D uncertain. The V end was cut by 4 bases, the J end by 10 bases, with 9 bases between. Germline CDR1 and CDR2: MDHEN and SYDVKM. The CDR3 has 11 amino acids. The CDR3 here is CASSSQMAQYF. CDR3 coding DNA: TGTGCCAGCAGTTCTCAAATGGCGCAGTATTTT.

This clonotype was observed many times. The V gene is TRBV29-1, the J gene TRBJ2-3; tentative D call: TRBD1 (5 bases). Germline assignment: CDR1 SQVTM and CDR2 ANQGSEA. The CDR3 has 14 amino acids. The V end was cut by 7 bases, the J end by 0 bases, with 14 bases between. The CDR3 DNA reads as TGCAGCGCCTCCAGGGTACTTAGCACAGATACGCAGTATTTT. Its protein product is CSASRVLSTDTQYF.

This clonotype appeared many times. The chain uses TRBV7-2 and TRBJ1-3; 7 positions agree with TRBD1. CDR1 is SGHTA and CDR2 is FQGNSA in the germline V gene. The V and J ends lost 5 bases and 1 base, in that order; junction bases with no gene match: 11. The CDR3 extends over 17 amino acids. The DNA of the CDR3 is TGTGCCAGCAGCCGATGGGGACAGCTATTTTCTGGAAACACCATATATTTT. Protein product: CASSRWGQLFSGNTIYF. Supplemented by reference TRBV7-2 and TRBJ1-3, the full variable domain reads GAGVSQSPSNKVTEKGKDVELRCDPISGHTALYWYRQSLGQGLEFLIYFQGNSAPDKSGLPSDRFSAERTGGSVSTLTIQRTQQEDSAVYLCASSRWGQLFSGNTIYFGEGSWLTVV.

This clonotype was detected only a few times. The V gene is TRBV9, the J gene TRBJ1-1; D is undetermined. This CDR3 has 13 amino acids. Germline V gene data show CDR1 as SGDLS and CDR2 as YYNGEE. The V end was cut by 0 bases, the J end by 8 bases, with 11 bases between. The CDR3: CASSVGGGGEAFF. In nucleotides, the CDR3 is TGTGCCAGCAGCGTAGGGGGTGGCGGCGAAGCTTTCTTT.

CDR3 region: CASSLSTGAGYTF. In DNA, the CDR3 is TGTGCCAGCAGCTTATCGACAGGGGCTGGCTACACCTTC. V usage is TRBV7-9 and J usage is TRBJ1-2; 8 bases fit TRBD1. Losses at the gene ends were 2 bases for V and 7 bases for J; bases not matched to a gene: 3. The CDR3 runs to 13 residues. Germline CDR1 reads SEHNR; CDR2 reads FQNEAQ (reference sequence).

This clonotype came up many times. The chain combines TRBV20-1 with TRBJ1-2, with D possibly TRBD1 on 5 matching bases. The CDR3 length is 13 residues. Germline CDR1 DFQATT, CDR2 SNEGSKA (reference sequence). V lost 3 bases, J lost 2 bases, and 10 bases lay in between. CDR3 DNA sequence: TGCAGTGCTAGGGGTGGGGGAAACTATGGCTACACCTTC. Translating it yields CSARGGGNYGYTF.

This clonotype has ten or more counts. CDR3 sequence reads: CASSQDPGVRGYNEQFF. Here the CDR3 DNA reads TGCGCCAGCAGCCAAGATCCGGGGGTCCGAGGGTACAATGAGCAGTTCTTC. J is TRBJ2-1 and V is TRBV4-3; D may be TRBD2 (6 bases). Trimming shortened V by 0 bases and J by 4 bases, and 16 bases separated the two germline ends. The CDR3 has 17 residues. Looked up from germline, CDR1 is LGHNA and CDR2 is YSLEER.

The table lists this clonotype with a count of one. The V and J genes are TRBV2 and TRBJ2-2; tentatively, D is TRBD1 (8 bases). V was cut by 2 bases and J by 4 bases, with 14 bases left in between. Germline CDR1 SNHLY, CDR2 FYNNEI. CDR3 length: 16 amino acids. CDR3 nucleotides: TGTGCCAGCAGTGAATCACAGGGGGGGATCACCGGGGAGCTGTTTTTT. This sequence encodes CASSESQGGITGELFF.

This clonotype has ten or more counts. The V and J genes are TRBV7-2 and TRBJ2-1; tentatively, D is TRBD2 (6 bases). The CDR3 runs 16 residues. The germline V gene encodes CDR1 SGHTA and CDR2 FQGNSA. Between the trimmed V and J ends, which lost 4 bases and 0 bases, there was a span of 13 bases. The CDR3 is CASSSLAVSSYNEQFF. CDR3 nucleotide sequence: TGTGCCAGCAGCTCATTAGCGGTTAGCTCCTACAATGAGCAGTTCTTC.

CDR3 sequence (DNA): TGCAGTGCCCGGGTGGGGGCAAGGAGGAATGAAAAACTGTTTTTT. The encoded protein is CSARVGARRNEKLFF. The chain couples TRBV20-1 to TRBJ1-4, with D possibly being TRBD1 (6 bases). Deletions cut 6 bases from V and 5 bases from J, with 19 bases between. CDR3 length: 15 amino acids. Germline V lookup: CDR1 DFQATT, CDR2 SNEGSKA (reference sequence).

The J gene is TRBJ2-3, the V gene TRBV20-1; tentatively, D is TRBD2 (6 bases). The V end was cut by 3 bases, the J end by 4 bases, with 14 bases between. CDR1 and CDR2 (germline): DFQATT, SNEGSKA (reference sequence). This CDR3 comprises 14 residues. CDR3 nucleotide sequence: TGCAGTGCTAGGGGGGGAATTAGGGCAGATACGCAGTATTTT. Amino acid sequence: CSARGGIRADTQYF.

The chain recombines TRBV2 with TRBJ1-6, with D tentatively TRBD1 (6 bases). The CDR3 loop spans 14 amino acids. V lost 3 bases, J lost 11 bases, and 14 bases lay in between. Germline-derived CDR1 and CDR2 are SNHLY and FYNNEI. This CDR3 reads CASSEGRGATPLHF. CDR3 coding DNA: TGTGCCAGCAGTGAGGGCAGGGGTGCGACACCCCTCCACTTT.

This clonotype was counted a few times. The CDR3 here is CSARDPGKGETQYF. The CDR3 nucleotides read TGCAGTGCTAGAGATCCAGGGAAGGGAGAGACCCAGTACTTC. The J gene is TRBJ2-5, the V gene TRBV20-1; TRBD1 is a possible D gene (5 bases). Trimming cost V 0 bases and J 4 bases, with 12 bases left between them. CDR1 is DFQATT and CDR2 is SNEGSKA in the germline V gene (reference sequence). This CDR3 has 14 residues.

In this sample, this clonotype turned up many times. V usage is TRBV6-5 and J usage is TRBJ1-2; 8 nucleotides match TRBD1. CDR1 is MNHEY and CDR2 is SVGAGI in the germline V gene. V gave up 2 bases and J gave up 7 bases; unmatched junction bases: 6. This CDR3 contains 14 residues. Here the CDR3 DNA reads TGTGCCAGCAGTTACGGACAGGGTATGGGTGGCTACACCTTC. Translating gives CASSYGQGMGGYTF.

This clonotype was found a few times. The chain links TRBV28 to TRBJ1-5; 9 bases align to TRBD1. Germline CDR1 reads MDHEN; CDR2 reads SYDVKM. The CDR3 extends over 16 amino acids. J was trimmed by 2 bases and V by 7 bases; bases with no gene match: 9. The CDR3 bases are TGTGCCAGCAACGATGGGGGACAGGGTGGCAATCAGCCCCAGCATTTT. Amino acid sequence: CASNDGGQGGNQPQHF.

Here the CDR3 DNA reads TGTGCCAGCAGCTCGGGACAGGGTTCGGCAACTAATGAAAAACTGTTTTTT. Translation: CASSSGQGSATNEKLFF. V usage is TRBV7-9 and J usage is TRBJ1-4; TRBD1 agrees at 9 bases. The length of the CDR3 is 17 residues. The junction had 6 bases not matched to a gene; V was cut back by 4 bases and J by 0 bases. Germline V gives CDR1 SEHNR, CDR2 FQNEAQ (reference sequence).